This T cell receptor beta chain was documented in a study of blood T cell repertoires in COVID-19. Sequencing used immunoSEQ multiplex PCR; TCRdb keeps in-frame clones, though not all of them. The table shows about 350,000 clones, with roughly 87% occurring only once. Trimming took 0 bases from V and 4 from J, leaving 13 bases between them. Germline V gene sequence: CDR1 SNHLY, CDR2 FYNNEI. This CDR3 has 17 residues. The chain links TRBV2 to TRBJ2-6; a weak D match, TRBD1 (5 bases). Sequencing was performed on PBMCs or T cells enriched from blood (not recorded which). The receptor comes from a young woman who had recovered from COVID-19. This CDR3 reads CASSEAGLLRGANVLTF. The CDR3 DNA reads TGTGCCAGCAGTGAAGCGGGGCTCCTCAGGGGGGCCAACGTCCTGACTTTC.